These T cell receptor beta chains were read from a single sample in a study of blood T cells in healthy people across ages. TCRdb recomputed calls from the 5' RACE reads with MiXCR, one row per CDR3 protein. The table has about 1.1 million distinct CDR3 sequences, around two fifths seen once. Input material: blood. All receptors derive from a man between 18 and 29 years old in good health. The CDR3 runs from the conserved cysteine through the conserved F or W.

TRBV20-1,14,TRBJ1-5,CSASDRLDNQPQHF
TRBV4-1,17,TRBJ1-5,CASSRSGGRYSNQPQHF
TRBV5-1,13,TRBJ2-3,CASKTESTDTQYF
TRBV9,15,TRBJ2-3,CASSGSGVSTDTQYF
TRBV20-1,15,TRBJ1-4,CSAVGAITSNEKLFF
TRBV15,14,TRBJ2-5,CATSRGANRETQYF
TRBV12-3/TRBV12-4,15,TRBJ2-5,CASTNAGTSKETQYF
TRBV20-1,14,TRBJ2-5,CSAMTDRDQETQYF
TRBV12-3/TRBV12-4,15,.,CASSFWGSGSNEQYF
TRBV29-1,13,TRBJ1-2,CSVEFGTDYGYTF
TRBV24-1,16,TRBJ2-1,CATSDPRGAAYNEQFF
TRBV29-1,14,TRBJ2-5,CSVEAETGEGTQYF
TRBV5-6,15,TRBJ1-5,CASSSLDSSNQPQHF
TRBV7-9,13,.,CASNTWSGETQYF
TRBV2,16,TRBJ2-3,CASSDTYRDSTETQYF
TRBV11-2,18,TRBJ2-2,CASSFWGSGGANTGELFF
TRBV12-3/TRBV12-4,15,TRBJ2-3,CASSLAGGIPDTQYF
TRBV7-2,15,TRBJ1-2,CASSPGGAGVYGYTF
TRBV4-1,15,TRBJ2-7,CTSSQEGGGSYEQYF
TRBV7-2,14,TRBJ2-7,CASRTWDYSYEQYF
TRBV6-6,18,TRBJ1-5,CASSYSDRGGFSNQPQHF
TRBV24-1,17,TRBJ2-2,CATSDFSPLSNTGELFF
TRBV20-1,18,TRBJ1-6,CSASDRDHSSSYNSPLHF
TRBV29-1,13,TRBJ1-5,CSVETENNRPQHF
TRBV20-1,13,.,CSARVGISDEQYF
TRBV7-8,16,TRBJ2-3,CASRSSSGSRTDTQYF
TRBV12-3/TRBV12-4,14,TRBJ2-3,CASSLLSDTDTQYF
TRBV20-1,15,TRBJ1-1,CSAQRQGTRDTEAFF
TRBV4-3,17,TRBJ2-4,CASSQDRDSLAKNIQYF
TRBV7-9,12,TRBJ1-5,CASSLTQGPQHF
TRBV29-1,14,TRBJ2-3,CSGTPGQGTDTQYF
TRBV9,15,TRBJ1-2,CASSVSPGPHYGYTF
TRBV13,15,TRBJ2-3,CASSLEEGAPDMQYF
TRBV30,12,TRBJ2-7,CAWKQGAYEQYF
TRBV2,15,TRBJ2-1,CASSVEGGIINEQFF
TRBV7-3,15,TRBJ2-3,CASSLLGTPTDTQYF
TRBV6-5,14,TRBJ1-2,CASSYSYTGDGYTF
TRBV12-3/TRBV12-4,14,TRBJ2-5,CASLSGGAMETQYF
TRBV6-1,14,TRBJ2-5,CASRDRGKKETQYF
TRBV4-1,16,TRBJ2-3,CASSQGRGPRTDTQYF
TRBV9,14,TRBJ1-2,CASSVNSKFYGYTF
TRBV3-1,15,TRBJ1-2,CASSPRAGRRGGYTF
TRBV6-6,17,TRBJ2-1,CSSSPKLAGINYNEQFF
TRBV3-1,13,TRBJ2-2,CASSRSDPGELFF
TRBV7-2,13,TRBJ1-1,CASSLASANEAFF
TRBV15,14,TRBJ1-1,CATSRDLAVTEAFF
TRBV24-1,16,TRBJ2-3,CATSATTSGVTDTQYF
TRBV18,16,TRBJ1-1,CASSPRDRRMDTEAFF
TRBV12-3/TRBV12-4,15,TRBJ1-5,CASSLGDSNNQPQHF
TRBV4-3,14,TRBJ1-4,CASSLGQGVEKLFF
TRBV28,14,TRBJ2-5,CASSQPQVRETQYF
TRBV7-2,17,TRBJ1-2,CASSLRQGGIRGYGYTF
TRBV7-2,15,TRBJ1-2,CASSLSVPGGYGYTF
TRBV12-3/TRBV12-4,18,TRBJ1-6,CASSLAPGRVIANSPLHF
TRBV20-1,15,TRBJ2-1,CSASYGGAQVNEQFF
TRBV20-1,14,TRBJ1-5,CSAREYRSNQPQHF
TRBV15,16,TRBJ1-1,CATSRDYGGVNTEAFF
TRBV4-3,17,TRBJ2-3,CASSQVPPWTSTDTQYF
TRBV20-1,17,TRBJ2-4,CSARDLGLRLAKNIQYF